What follows are 3 T cell receptor beta chains derived from one specimen sequenced in a study of blood T cell repertoires in COVID-19. Clones were read by immunoSEQ multiplex PCR, and TCRdb kept only the in-frame ones, dropping some. The sample yields about 200,000 clones, roughly 89% seen once. Sequencing input: PBMCs or T cells enriched from blood (not recorded which). Receptor source: a woman younger than 45 with acute COVID-19.

On this clone itself: Other nucleotide sequences from this sample produce the same CDR3. This sequence joins TRBV3-1 (or the pseudogene TRBV3-2) and TRBJ1-3; no clear D gene. This CDR3 has 14 residues. V was clipped by 1 base and J by 1 base, with 5 bases between them. Germline V gene sequence: CDR1 LGHDT, CDR2 YNNKEL (reference sequence). The CDR3 protein is CASSQAGSGNTIYF. The DNA of the CDR3 is TGTGCCAGCAGCCAAGCCGGGTCTGGAAACACCATATATTTT.

The V and J genes are TRBV7-3 and TRBJ1-2, with a tentative D call TRBD1 (6 bases). The germline V gene encodes CDR1 SGHTA and CDR2 FQGTGA. The CDR3 runs to 13 residues. V was cut by 5 bases and J by 2 bases, with 9 bases left in between. In nucleotides, the CDR3 is TGTGCCAGCAGCCCCGGACAGAACTATGGCTACACCTTC. As protein: CASSPGQNYGYTF.

The V gene is TRBV7-3, the J gene TRBJ2-5, with 7 bases identical to TRBD1. From germline, CDR1 is SGHTA and CDR2 FQGTGA. The CDR3 totals 13 residues. V lost 4 bases to trimming and J lost 2 bases; unmatched junction nucleotides: 1. CDR3 protein: CASSWDRQETQYF. DNA of the CDR3: TGTGCCAGCAGCTGGGACAGACAAGAGACCCAGTACTTC.